This T cell receptor beta chain was recovered during a study of CD8+CD57+ T cells in acquired aplastic anemia. Deletions cut 5 bases from V and 7 bases from J, with 12 bases between. Germline CDR1 reads MGHDK; CDR2 reads SYGVNS. The CDR3 contains 13 residues. Findings and limits, study-wide: The study identified almost 30 CD8+ CDR3 sequences shared by patients and controls.

Remarks on this clonotype: Its antigen is as yet unknown.

Using genomic DNA as the template, TCR beta VDJ and CDR3 profiling was carried out. Via MiXCR, TCRdb re-called the reads, giving one row per CDR3 protein. Of 33,000 or so distinct CDR3 sequences in the sample, 76% were seen once. The chain employs TRBV25-1 and TRBJ2-1; D possibly matches TRBD1 or TRBD2 (5 bases each). The source material was sorted CD4+, CD8+, or CD8+CD57+ T cells (not recorded which) from PBMCs. This clonotype originated in a human donor in good health, serving as a control. CDR3 sequence reads: CASSPGTLNEQFF. In DNA form, the CDR3 reads TGTGCCAGCAGTCCAGGGACGCTTAATGAGCAGTTCTTC.